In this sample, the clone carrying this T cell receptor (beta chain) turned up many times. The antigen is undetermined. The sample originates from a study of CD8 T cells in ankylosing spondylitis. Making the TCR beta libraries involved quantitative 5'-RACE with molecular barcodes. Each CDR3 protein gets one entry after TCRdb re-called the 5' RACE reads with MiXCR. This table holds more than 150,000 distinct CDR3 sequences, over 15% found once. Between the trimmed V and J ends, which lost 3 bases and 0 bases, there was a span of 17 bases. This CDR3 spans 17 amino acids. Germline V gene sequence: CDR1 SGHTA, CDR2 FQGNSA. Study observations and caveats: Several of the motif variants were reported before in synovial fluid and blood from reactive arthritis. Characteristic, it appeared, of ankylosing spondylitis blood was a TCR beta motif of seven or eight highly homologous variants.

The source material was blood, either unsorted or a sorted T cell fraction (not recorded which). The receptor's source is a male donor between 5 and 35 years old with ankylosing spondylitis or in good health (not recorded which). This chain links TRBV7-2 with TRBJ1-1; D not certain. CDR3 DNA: TGTGCCAGCAGCTTTAATTCCGTCTGGCCGATGAACACTGAAGCTTTCTTT. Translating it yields CASSFNSVWPMNTEAFF.